The 13 T cell receptor beta chains below all came from one sample that was sequenced in a study of CD8+ T cells in alopecia areata. This sample's treatment: oral pan-JAK inhibitor, 5-10 mg twice daily. Sequencing relied on a cDNA template that was reverse transcribed from extracted RNA. Sequencing used immunoSEQ multiplex PCR; TCRdb keeps in-frame clones, though not all of them. Found here are some 200,000 clones, 40% to 55% of them singletons; the top ten hold approximately 2.4%. This specimen was CD4+ T cells sorted from blood, taken at approximately week 39, from a patient treated with tofacitinib. Receptors originate from a human donor with alopecia areata.

The chain has TRBV29-1 and TRBJ1-1; 7 bases map to TRBD1. V shed 2 bases, J shed 4 bases, and the junction held 4 bases outside the gene matches. Germline CDR1 is SQVTM and CDR2 is ANQGSEA. This CDR3 is 13 amino acids long. The CDR3 reads CSVEMAGGTEAFF. The CDR3 DNA is TGCAGCGTTGAAATGGCAGGGGGCACTGAAGCTTTCTTT.

The chain combines TRBV2 with TRBJ2-7; a possible D gene is TRBD2 (6 bases). The CDR3 contains 16 residues. Germline V gene lookup returns CDR1 SNHLY and CDR2 FYNNEI. V lost 5 bases and J lost 2, with 19 bases in between. The CDR3 loop reads CASSPEEGRPAYEQYF. As DNA, the CDR3 is TGTGCCAGCAGTCCGGAGGAGGGTCGCCCTGCCTACGAGCAGTACTTC.

Remarks on this clone: This sample includes further DNA sequences coding for the same CDR3. The chain joins TRBV5-4 to TRBJ2-5; D call uncertain. V was clipped by 0 bases and J by 5 bases, with 5 bases between them. Germline V lookup: CDR1 SGHNT, CDR2 YYREEE (reference sequence). This CDR3 has 12 residues. In DNA form, the CDR3 reads TGTGCCAGCAGCTTGGTGGGGGAGACCCAGTACTTC. It codes for CASSLVGETQYF. Drawing the rest from reference TRBV5-4 and TRBJ2-5, the complete variable domain is ETGVTQSPTHLIKTRGQQVTLRCSSQSGHNTVSWYQQALGQGPQFIFQYYREEENGRGNFPPRFSGLQFPNYSSELNVNALELDDSALYLCASSLVGETQYFGPGTRLLVL.

V and J are TRBV29-1 and TRBJ1-1, with TRBD1 identical over 7 bases. With 7 bases clipped from V and 4 bases from J, the junction kept 9 bases outside the gene matches. This CDR3 is 13 amino acids long. Germline V gives CDR1 SQVTM, CDR2 ANQGSEA. Here the CDR3 reads CSAISQGGTEAFF. DNA for the CDR3: TGCAGCGCCATCTCCCAGGGGGGCACTGAAGCTTTCTTT.

The chain links TRBV2 to TRBJ2-7, with TRBD2 matching 8 bases. The CDR3 extends over 13 amino acids. Germline CDR1 and CDR2: SNHLY and FYNNEI. V was clipped by 6 bases and J by 3 bases; unmatched bases: 4. The CDR3 DNA reads as TGTGCCAGCAGAAGAGCGGGAGTCTACGAGCAGTACTTC. Protein sequence: CASRRAGVYEQYF.

This clone was picked up many times. V gene TRBV28 combines with J gene TRBJ2-4; TRBD1 matches 7 bases. This CDR3 has 13 residues. V was clipped by 4 bases and J by 6 bases; unmatched bases: 3. Germline values: CDR1 MDHEN, CDR2 SYDVKM. Written as DNA, the CDR3 is TGTGCCAGCAGTTCATCAGGGGGAAACATTCAGTACTTC. Protein product: CASSSSGGNIQYF.

The chain uses TRBV29-1 and TRBJ2-1, with TRBD2 matching 9 bases. V gave up 6 bases and J gave up 6 bases; unmatched junction bases: 6. The CDR3 is made up of 13 amino acids. Looked up from germline, CDR1 is SQVTM and CDR2 is ANQGSEA. The CDR3 here is CSVGTSRGNEQFF. Here the CDR3 DNA reads TGCAGCGTCGGGACTAGCCGGGGCAATGAGCAGTTCTTC.

This clone was counted only a few times. The chain is built from TRBV15 and TRBJ2-2; D is unclear. Deletions cut 5 bases from V and 8 bases from J, with 18 bases between. Germline CDR1 reads LNHNV; CDR2 reads YYDKDF (reference sequence). This CDR3 has 15 residues. The CDR3 reads CATSLAALGSGELFF. The DNA of the CDR3 is TGTGCCACCAGCCTTGCGGCTCTAGGTTCTGGGGAGCTGTTTTTT.

This clone was seen only a few times. V and J are TRBV2 and TRBJ2-7; D ambiguous. This CDR3 has 14 residues. The germline CDR1 and CDR2 sequences are SNHLY and FYNNEI. V dropped 8 bases and J dropped 1 base, with 15 bases sitting between them. The CDR3 protein is CASCLKGRSYEQYF. In DNA, the CDR3 is TGTGCCAGCTGCCTCAAAGGCCGGTCCTACGAGCAGTACTTC.

The rearrangement links TRBV18 to TRBJ2-5; D is ambiguous. V was trimmed by 1 base and J by 5 bases, leaving 5 bases between them. The CDR3 runs 12 residues. CDR1 is KGHSH and CDR2 is LQKENI in the germline V gene. CDR3 nucleotides: TGTGCCAGCTCACCACTTGTGGAGACCCAGTACTTC. Translated, it gives CASSPLVETQYF.

J is TRBJ1-1 and V is TRBV5-4; 10 bases fit TRBD1. Losses at the gene ends were 3 bases for V and 4 bases for J; bases not matched to a gene: 9. The CDR3 is 16 amino acids. The germline gives CDR1 SGHNT, CDR2 YYREEE (reference sequence). The CDR3 loop is CASSSQTGGGRTEAFF. CDR3 bases: TGTGCCAGCAGCTCCCAGACAGGGGGCGGGCGCACTGAAGCTTTCTTT. The full variable domain, its missing parts supplied by reference TRBV5-4 and TRBJ1-1, is ETGVTQSPTHLIKTRGQQVTLRCSSQSGHNTVSWYQQALGQGPQFIFQYYREEENGRGNFPPRFSGLQFPNYSSELNVNALELDDSALYLCASSSQTGGGRTEAFFGQGTRLTVV.

The chain links TRBV30 to TRBJ2-3, with unresolved D. The V and J ends lost 1 base and 1 base respectively, with 9 bases between them. The CDR3 consists of 14 residues. Germline CDR1 is GTSNPN and CDR2 is SVGIG (reference sequence). The chain's CDR3 is CAWSGGKGTDTQYF. CDR3 coding DNA: TGTGCCTGGAGTGGGGGAAAGGGCACAGATACGCAGTATTTT.

The V and J genes are TRBV6-1 and TRBJ2-3; D gene uncertain. CDR1 and CDR2 (germline): MNHNS, SASEGT. The CDR3 covers 11 residues. The V and J ends lost 6 bases and 3 bases respectively, with 4 bases between them. This CDR3 reads CASRQTDTQYF. DNA for the CDR3: TGTGCCAGCAGACAAACAGATACGCAGTATTTT.